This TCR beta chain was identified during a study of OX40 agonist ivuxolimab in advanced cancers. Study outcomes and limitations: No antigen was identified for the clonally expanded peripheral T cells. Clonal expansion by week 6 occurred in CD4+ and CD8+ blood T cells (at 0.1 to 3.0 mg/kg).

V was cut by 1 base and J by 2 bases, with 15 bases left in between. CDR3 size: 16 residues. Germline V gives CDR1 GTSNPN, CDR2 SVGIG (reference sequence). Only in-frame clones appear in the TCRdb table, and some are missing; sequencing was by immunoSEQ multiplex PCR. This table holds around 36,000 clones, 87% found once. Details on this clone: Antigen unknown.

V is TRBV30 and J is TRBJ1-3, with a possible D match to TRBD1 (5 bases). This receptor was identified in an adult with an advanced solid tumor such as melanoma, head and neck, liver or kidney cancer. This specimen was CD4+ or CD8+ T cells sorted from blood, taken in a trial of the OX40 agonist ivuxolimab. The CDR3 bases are TGTGCCTGGAGTGGATGGGACGCAAGAACTGGAAACACCATATATTTT. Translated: CAWSGWDARTGNTIYF.